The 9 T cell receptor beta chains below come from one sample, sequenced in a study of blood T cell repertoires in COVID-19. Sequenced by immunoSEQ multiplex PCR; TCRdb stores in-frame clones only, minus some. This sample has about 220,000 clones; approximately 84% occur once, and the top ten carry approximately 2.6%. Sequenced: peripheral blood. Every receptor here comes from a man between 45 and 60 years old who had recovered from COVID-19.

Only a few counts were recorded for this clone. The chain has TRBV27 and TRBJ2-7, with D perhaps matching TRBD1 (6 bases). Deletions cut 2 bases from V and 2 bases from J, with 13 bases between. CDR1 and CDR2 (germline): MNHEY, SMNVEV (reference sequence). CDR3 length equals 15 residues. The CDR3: CASSLTSGAPYEQYF. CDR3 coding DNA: TGTGCCAGCAGTTTAACGTCAGGGGCCCCCTACGAGCAGTACTTC.

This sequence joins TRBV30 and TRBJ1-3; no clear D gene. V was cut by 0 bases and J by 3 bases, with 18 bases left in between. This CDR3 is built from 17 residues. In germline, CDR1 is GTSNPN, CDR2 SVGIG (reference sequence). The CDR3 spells CAWSVAYSRKGGNTIYF. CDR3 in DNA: TGTGCCTGGAGTGTGGCCTACTCGAGGAAAGGTGGAAACACCATATATTTT.

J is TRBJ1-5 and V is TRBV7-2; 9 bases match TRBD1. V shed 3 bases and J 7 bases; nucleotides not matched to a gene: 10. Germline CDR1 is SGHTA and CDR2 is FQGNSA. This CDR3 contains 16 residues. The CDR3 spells CASSFNAGTGRQPQHF. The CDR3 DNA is TGTGCCAGCAGCTTCAACGCCGGGACAGGGAGACAGCCCCAGCATTTT. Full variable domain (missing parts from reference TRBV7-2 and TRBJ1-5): GAGVSQSPSNKVTEKGKDVELRCDPISGHTALYWYRQSLGQGLEFLIYFQGNSAPDKSGLPSDRFSAERTGGSVSTLTIQRTQQEDSAVYLCASSFNAGTGRQPQHFGDGTRLSIL.

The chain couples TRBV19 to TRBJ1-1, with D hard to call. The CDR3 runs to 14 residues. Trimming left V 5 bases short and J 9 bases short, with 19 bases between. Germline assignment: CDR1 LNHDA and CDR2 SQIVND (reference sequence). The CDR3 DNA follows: TGTGCCAGTAGTTCCCGGGGAATTCCCTTTCAAGCTTTCTTT. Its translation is CASSSRGIPFQAFF.

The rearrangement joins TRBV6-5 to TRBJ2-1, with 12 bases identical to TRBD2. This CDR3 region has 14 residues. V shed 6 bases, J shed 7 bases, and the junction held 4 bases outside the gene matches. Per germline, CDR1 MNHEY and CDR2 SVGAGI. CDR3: CASRPSGRVNEQFF. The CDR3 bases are TGTGCCAGCAGGCCTAGCGGGAGGGTTAATGAGCAGTTCTTC.

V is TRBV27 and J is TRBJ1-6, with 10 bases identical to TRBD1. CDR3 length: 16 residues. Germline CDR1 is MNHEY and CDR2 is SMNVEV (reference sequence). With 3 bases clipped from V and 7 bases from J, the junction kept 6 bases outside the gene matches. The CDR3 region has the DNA TGTGCCAGCAGTTTTTTGGGACAGGGGAGGAATTCACCCCTCCACTTT. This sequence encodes CASSFLGQGRNSPLHF.

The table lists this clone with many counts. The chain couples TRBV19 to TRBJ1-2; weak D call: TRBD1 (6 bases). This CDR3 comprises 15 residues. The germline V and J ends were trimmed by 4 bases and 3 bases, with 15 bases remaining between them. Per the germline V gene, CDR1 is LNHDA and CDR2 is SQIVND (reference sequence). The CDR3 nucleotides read TGTGCCAGTAGTAACCGACAGGATTGGGACTATGGCTACACCTTC. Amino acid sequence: CASSNRQDWDYGYTF.

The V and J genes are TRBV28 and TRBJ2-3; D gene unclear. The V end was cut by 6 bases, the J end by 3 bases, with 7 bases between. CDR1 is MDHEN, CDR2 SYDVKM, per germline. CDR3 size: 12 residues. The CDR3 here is CASSPGTDTQYF. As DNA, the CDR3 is TGTGCCAGCAGCCCCGGGACAGATACGCAGTATTTT.

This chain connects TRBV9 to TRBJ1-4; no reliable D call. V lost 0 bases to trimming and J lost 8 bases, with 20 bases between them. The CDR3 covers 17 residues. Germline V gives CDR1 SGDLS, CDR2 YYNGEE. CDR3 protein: CASSVEGQASGYEKLFF. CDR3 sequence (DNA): TGTGCCAGCAGCGTAGAAGGGCAGGCCTCGGGGTACGAAAAACTGTTTTTT.